This T cell receptor beta chain was found in a study of T cell responses to AZD1222 COVID-19 vaccine. Study summary: Samples with a second dose at about 4 or about 12 weeks were pooled together.

The CDR3 spans 16 residues. Germline CDR1 reads SGDLS; CDR2 reads YYNGEE. Trimming cost V 0 bases and J 9 bases; bases outside gene matches: 15. Worth noting for this clone: What it binds is unknown.

The study's findings and limits: There were mostly white British donors and more females than males, and clonal diversity was possibly underestimated.

The table came from immunoSEQ multiplex PCR; TCRdb's copy has only in-frame clones and leaves some out. The sample carries around 110,000 clones, roughly 92% recorded once. The chain employs TRBV9 and TRBJ2-7; 7 bases agree with TRBD2. The receptor's source is an adult in good health. The sequenced sample was peripheral blood, obtained on day 0 of AZD1222 vaccination. The CDR3 nucleotides are TGTGCCAGCAGCGTAGGTGCGGGGGATAGCTACGAGTTGCAGTACTTC. Translating gives CASSVGAGDSYELQYF.